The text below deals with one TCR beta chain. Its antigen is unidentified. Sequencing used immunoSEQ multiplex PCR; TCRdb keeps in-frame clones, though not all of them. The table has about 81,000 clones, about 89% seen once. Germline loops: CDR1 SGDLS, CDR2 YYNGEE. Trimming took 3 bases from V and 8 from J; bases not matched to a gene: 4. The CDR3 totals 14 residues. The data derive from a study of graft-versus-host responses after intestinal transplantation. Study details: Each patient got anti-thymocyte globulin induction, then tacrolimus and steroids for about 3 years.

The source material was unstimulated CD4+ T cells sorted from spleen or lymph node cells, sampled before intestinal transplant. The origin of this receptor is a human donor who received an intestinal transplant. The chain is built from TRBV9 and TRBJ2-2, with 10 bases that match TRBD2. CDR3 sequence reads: CASSELAGGGELFF. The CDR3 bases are TGTGCCAGCAGCGAGTTAGCGGGAGGAGGGGAGCTGTTTTTT.